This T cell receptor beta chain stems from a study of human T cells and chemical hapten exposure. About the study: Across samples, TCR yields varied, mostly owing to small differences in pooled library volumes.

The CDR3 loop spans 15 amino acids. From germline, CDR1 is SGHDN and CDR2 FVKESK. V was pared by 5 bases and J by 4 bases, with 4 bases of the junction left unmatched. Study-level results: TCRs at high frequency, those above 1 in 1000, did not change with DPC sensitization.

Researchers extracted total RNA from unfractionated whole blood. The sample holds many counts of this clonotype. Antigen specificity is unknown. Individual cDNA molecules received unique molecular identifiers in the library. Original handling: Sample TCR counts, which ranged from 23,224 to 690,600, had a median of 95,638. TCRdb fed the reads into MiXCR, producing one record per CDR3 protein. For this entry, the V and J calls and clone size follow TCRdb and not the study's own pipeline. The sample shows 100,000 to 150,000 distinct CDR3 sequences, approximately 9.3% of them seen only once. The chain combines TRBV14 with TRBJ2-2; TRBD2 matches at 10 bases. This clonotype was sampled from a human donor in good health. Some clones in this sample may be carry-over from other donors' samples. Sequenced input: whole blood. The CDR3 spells CASSSRLAGTGELFF. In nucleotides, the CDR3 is TGTGCCAGCAGCTCACGACTAGCGGGCACCGGGGAGCTGTTTTTT. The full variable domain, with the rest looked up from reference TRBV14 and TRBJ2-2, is EAGVTQFPSHSVIEKGQTVTLRCDPISGHDNLYWYRRVMGKEIKFLLHFVKESKQDESGMPNNRFLAERTGGTYSTLKVQPAELEDSGVYFCASSSRLAGTGELFFGEGSRLTVL.